These 3 T cell receptor beta chains were sequenced from one sample in a study of vaccination and CD4 T cells after COVID-19. Cultured CD4+ T-cell DNA underwent Oncomine TCR Beta short-read sequencing. One entry per CDR3 protein, called by TCRdb with MiXCR from the PCR reads. Here the sample spans around 26,000 distinct CDR3 sequences, roughly 42% being singletons. The treatment was: 10-day PBMC culture with coronavirus spike peptide pools or control peptides (ViraFEST assay). These receptors have no identified antigens. Sample: CD4+ T cells from blood, cultured in vitro. These TCRs come from a human donor who had recovered from COVID-19.

This clonotype has only a few counts. The chain uses TRBV2 and TRBJ1-5; 7 nucleotides align to TRBD1. The length of the CDR3 is 14 residues. Looked up from germline, CDR1 is SNHLY and CDR2 is FYNNEI. Germline trimming cut 1 base from V and 5 bases from J; bases unmatched to any gene: 2. CDR3 sequence reads: CASSEEQGDQPQHF. In DNA form, the CDR3 reads TGTGCCAGCAGTGAAGAGCAGGGGGATCAGCCCCAGCATTTT.

The chain employs TRBV7-2 and TRBJ1-2; 8 positions agree with TRBD1. Germline V gene sequence: CDR1 SGHTA, CDR2 FQGNSA. The CDR3 runs 15 residues. The J segment lost 5 bases and the V segment lost 1 base, leaving 6 bases of the junction unmatched. CDR3 protein: CASSLGRGLTYGYTF. As DNA, the CDR3 is TGTGCCAGCAGCTTAGGCAGGGGGCTCACGTATGGCTACACCTTC.

The rearrangement joins TRBV6-1 to TRBJ2-2; D gene ambiguous. The germline V gene has CDR1 MNHNS and CDR2 SASEGT. CDR3 length: 13 amino acids. Deletions cut 2 bases from V and 7 bases from J, with 8 bases between. The CDR3 DNA reads as TGTGCCAGCAGTGAAAGGTGGGACGGGGAGCTGTTTTTT. It specifies CASSERWDGELFF.